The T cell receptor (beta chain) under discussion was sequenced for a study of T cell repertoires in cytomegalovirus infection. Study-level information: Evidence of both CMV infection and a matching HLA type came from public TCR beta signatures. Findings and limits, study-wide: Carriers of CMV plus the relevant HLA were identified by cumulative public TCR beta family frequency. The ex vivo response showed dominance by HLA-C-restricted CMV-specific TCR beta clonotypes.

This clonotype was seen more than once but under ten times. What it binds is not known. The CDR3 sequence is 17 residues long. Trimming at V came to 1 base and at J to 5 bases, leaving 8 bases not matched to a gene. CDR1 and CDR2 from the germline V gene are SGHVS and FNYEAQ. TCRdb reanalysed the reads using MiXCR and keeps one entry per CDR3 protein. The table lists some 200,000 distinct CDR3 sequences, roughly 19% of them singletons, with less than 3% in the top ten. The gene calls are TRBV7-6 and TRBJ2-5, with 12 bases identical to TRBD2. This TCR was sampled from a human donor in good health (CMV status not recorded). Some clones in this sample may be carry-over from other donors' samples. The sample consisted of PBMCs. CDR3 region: CASSLGLAGEKGETQYF. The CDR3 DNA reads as TGTGCCAGCAGCTTAGGACTAGCGGGAGAGAAAGGGGAGACCCAGTACTTC.